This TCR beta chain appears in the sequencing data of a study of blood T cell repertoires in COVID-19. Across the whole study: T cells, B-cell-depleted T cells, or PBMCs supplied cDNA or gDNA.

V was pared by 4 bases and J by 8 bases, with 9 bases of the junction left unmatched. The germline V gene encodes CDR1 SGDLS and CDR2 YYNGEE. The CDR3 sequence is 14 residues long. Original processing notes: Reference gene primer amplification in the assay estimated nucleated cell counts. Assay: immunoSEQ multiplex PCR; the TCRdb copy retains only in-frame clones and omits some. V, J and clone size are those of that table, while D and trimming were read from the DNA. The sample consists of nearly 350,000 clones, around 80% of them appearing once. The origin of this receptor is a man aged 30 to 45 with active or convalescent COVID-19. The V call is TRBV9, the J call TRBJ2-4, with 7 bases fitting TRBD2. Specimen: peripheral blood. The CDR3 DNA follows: TGTGCCAGCAGCCCCGCGCGGGAGAGGGACATTCAGTACTTC. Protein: CASSPARERDIQYF.